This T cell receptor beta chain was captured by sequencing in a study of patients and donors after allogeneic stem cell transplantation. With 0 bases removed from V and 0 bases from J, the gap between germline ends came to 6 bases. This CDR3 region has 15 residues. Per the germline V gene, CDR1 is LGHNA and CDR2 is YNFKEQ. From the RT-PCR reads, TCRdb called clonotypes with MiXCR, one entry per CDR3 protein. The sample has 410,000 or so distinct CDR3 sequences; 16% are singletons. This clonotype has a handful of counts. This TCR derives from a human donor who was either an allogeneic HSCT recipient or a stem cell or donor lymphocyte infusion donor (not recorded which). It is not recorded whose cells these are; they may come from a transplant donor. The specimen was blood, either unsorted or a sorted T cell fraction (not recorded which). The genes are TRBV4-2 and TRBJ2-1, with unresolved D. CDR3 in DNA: TGTGCCAGCAGCCAAGAGGATAACTCCTACAATGAGCAGTTCTTC. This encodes CASSQEDNSYNEQFF.